Listed below are T cell receptor beta chains from one sample, sequenced in a study of CD8+CD57+ T cells in acquired aplastic anemia. From the reads, TCRdb called clonotypes with MiXCR, one entry per CDR3 protein. The sample lists roughly 420,000 distinct CDR3 sequences; 60% to 80% were seen once. Sequenced input: sorted CD4+, CD8+, or CD8+CD57+ T cells (not recorded which) from PBMCs. Receptor source: a human donor in good health, serving as a control. The CDR3 runs from the conserved cysteine through the conserved F or W. D genes are given only for firm matches. Size tells how often a clone was seen (once, few, many) or the class of an expanded clone, and some rows leave it out.

V gene: TRBV30; J gene: TRBJ1-6; clone size: many; D gene: .; CDR3 DNA: TGTGCCTGGACCCGCGGGGGGGACAATTCACCCCTCCACTTT; CDR3 protein: CAWTRGGDNSPLHF
V gene: TRBV5-1; J gene: TRBJ2-7; clone size: .; D gene: .; CDR3 DNA: TGCGCCAGCAGCTTGGGACAGCACAACACGCAGTACTTC; CDR3 protein: CASSLGQHNTQYF
V gene: TRBV5-1; J gene: TRBJ2-3; clone size: .; D gene: .; CDR3 DNA: TGCGCCAGCAGCTTGGCCCCAGACTCAGATACGCAGTATTTT; CDR3 protein: CASSLAPDSDTQYF
V gene: TRBV20-1; J gene: TRBJ2-2; clone size: .; D gene: .; CDR3 DNA: TGCAGTGCTAGAGAGGCCGGGGGGCTAGCCACAGGGGCGCTGTTTTTT; CDR3 protein: CSAREAGGLATGALFF
V gene: TRBV12-3/TRBV12-4; J gene: TRBJ2-6; clone size: many; D gene: .; CDR3 DNA: TGTGCCAGCAGTTTAAAATGGGATCTCTCTGGGGCCAACGTCCTGACTTTC; CDR3 protein: CASSLKWDLSGANVLTF
V gene: TRBV12-3/TRBV12-4; J gene: TRBJ1-4; clone size: once; D gene: .; CDR3 DNA: TGCGCCAGCAGCCAAGCCCACGACCAGTACTTAAAACTGTTTTTT; CDR3 protein: CASSQAHDQYLKLFF
V gene: TRBV10-2; J gene: TRBJ2-7; clone size: .; D gene: .; CDR3 DNA: TGCGCCAGCAGTCAAGGGGTTACGGGCTACGAGCAGTACTTC; CDR3 protein: CASSQGVTGYEQYF
V gene: TRBV24-1; J gene: TRBJ1-1; clone size: .; D gene: TRBD1; CDR3 DNA: TGTGCCACCAGTCCCGGGACAGGGGAGACTACCCATTACTTC; CDR3 protein: CATSPGTGETTHYF
V gene: TRBV29-1; J gene: TRBJ1-2; clone size: .; D gene: .; CDR3 DNA: TGCAGCCTGTTGGAGAACTGTGGCTACGCCTTC; CDR3 protein: CSLLENCGYAF
V gene: TRBV20-1; J gene: TRBJ2-7; clone size: .; D gene: TRBD2; CDR3 DNA: TGCAGTGCTAGGGATACTAGCGGGGCCTACGAGCAGTACTTC; CDR3 protein: CSARDTSGAYEQYF
V gene: TRBV19; J gene: TRBJ1-6; clone size: .; D gene: .; CDR3 DNA: TGTGCCAGTAGTATCGCAGGCCTCTATTATTGGCCCCTCCAGTTC; CDR3 protein: CASSIAGLYYWPLQF
V gene: TRBV20-1; J gene: TRBJ2-1; clone size: .; D gene: .; CDR3 DNA: TGCAGTGCTACCGGCGGGCAGATACGCAATGAGCAGTTCTTC; CDR3 protein: CSATGGQIRNEQFF
V gene: TRBV2; J gene: TRBJ2-1; clone size: .; D gene: .; CDR3 DNA: TGTGCCAGCGGTACAAAGAACACTGAGCAGTTCTTC; CDR3 protein: CASGTKNTEQFF
V gene: TRBV29-1; J gene: TRBJ1-1; clone size: .; D gene: TRBD1; CDR3 DNA: TGCAGCGTTACGCCGGGACAGGAGAACACTGAAGCTTTCTTT; CDR3 protein: CSVTPGQENTEAFF
V gene: TRBV5-4; J gene: TRBJ1-1; clone size: many; D gene: .; CDR3 DNA: TGTGCCAGCAGCTTGGACGGACGCAACACTGAAGCTTTCTTT; CDR3 protein: CASSLDGRNTEAFF
V gene: TRBV7-9; J gene: TRBJ1-2; clone size: .; D gene: TRBD1; CDR3 DNA: TGTGCCAGCAGCCCCGCAGGGGGTGGCTACACCTTC; CDR3 protein: CASSPAGGGYTF
V gene: TRBV5-1; J gene: TRBJ1-5; clone size: .; D gene: .; CDR3 DNA: TGCGCCAGCAGCGCGAGGGACGGCCTGAGGCCCCAGCATTTT; CDR3 protein: CASSARDGLRPQHF
V gene: TRBV7-2; J gene: TRBJ1-3; clone size: many; D gene: TRBD1; CDR3 DNA: TGTGCCAGCAGCTCTGTCCTACAGGGGCCAGGAAACACCATATATTTT; CDR3 protein: CASSSVLQGPGNTIYF
V gene: TRBV25-1; J gene: TRBJ2-1; clone size: .; D gene: TRBD2; CDR3 DNA: TGTGCCAGCAGTGAAAACGGACTAGCGGGAGGGCGTGAGCAGTTCTTC; CDR3 protein: CASSENGLAGGREQFF
V gene: TRBV12-3/TRBV12-4; J gene: TRBJ2-5; clone size: once; D gene: TRBD1; CDR3 DNA: TGTGCCAGCAGCTTAGAGACAGGGGAAGAGACCCAGTACTTC; CDR3 protein: CASSLETGEETQYF
V gene: TRBV19; J gene: TRBJ1-1; clone size: .; D gene: .; CDR3 DNA: TGTGCGACATTAGAGGTGAGTGAAGCTTTCTTT; CDR3 protein: CATLEVSEAFF
V gene: TRBV7-2; J gene: TRBJ1-2; clone size: many; D gene: .; CDR3 DNA: TGTGCCAGCAGCTTAAATGGGGGCGACTATGGCTACACCTTC; CDR3 protein: CASSLNGGDYGYTF
V gene: TRBV7-2; J gene: TRBJ2-5; clone size: .; D gene: TRBD2; CDR3 DNA: TGTGCCAGCAGCTTGATGGTCAGCGGGAGGGCAAGCGAGACCCAGTACTTC; CDR3 protein: CASSLMVSGRASETQYF
V gene: TRBV7-3; J gene: TRBJ2-5; clone size: .; D gene: .; CDR3 DNA: TGTGCCAGCAGTCAGGGGATGGGAGAGACCCAGTACTTC; CDR3 protein: CASSQGMGETQYF
V gene: TRBV7-2; J gene: TRBJ2-1; clone size: .; D gene: TRBD1; CDR3 DNA: TGTGCCAGTATCACCACAGGGGGCAGTGAGCAGTTCTTC; CDR3 protein: CASITTGGSEQFF
V gene: TRBV7-8; J gene: TRBJ1-1; clone size: .; D gene: .; CDR3 DNA: TGTGCCAGCAGCTCATCAGGGTCGGATCAGCCTCAAGCTTTCTTT; CDR3 protein: CASSSSGSDQPQAFF
V gene: TRBV12-3/TRBV12-4; J gene: TRBJ1-3; clone size: once; D gene: .; CDR3 DNA: TGTGCCAGCAGTCCCCGTACCACTGAAAACAGCATATATTTT; CDR3 protein: CASSPRTTENSIYF
V gene: TRBV4-3; J gene: TRBJ1-2; clone size: many; D gene: .; CDR3 DNA: TGCGCCAGCAGCCAAGAACAGGCGTCGAATGGCTACACCTTC; CDR3 protein: CASSQEQASNGYTF
V gene: TRBV19; J gene: TRBJ2-7; clone size: .; D gene: TRBD1; CDR3 DNA: TGTGCCAGTCGGGGGACAGGGGGCTACGAGCAGTACTTC; CDR3 protein: CASRGTGGYEQYF
V gene: TRBV10-1; J gene: TRBJ1-1; clone size: .; D gene: .; CDR3 DNA: TGCGCCAGCGCTGACAGCATGAACACTGAAGCTTTCTTT; CDR3 protein: CASADSMNTEAFF
V gene: TRBV20-1; J gene: TRBJ1-2; clone size: many; D gene: .; CDR3 DNA: TGCAGTGCTTCCTCGGACGGAGCTAACTATGGCTACACCTTC; CDR3 protein: CSASSDGANYGYTF
V gene: TRBV29-1; J gene: TRBJ2-5; clone size: once; D gene: .; CDR3 DNA: TGCAGCGCGATGGCTTGGGGGATGTGGGATGAGACCCAGTACTTC; CDR3 protein: CSAMAWGMWDETQYF
V gene: TRBV5-8; J gene: TRBJ1-6; clone size: .; D gene: TRBD1; CDR3 DNA: TGTGCCAGCAGCCCGGGACAGCACAGGGAATCACCCCTCCACTTT; CDR3 protein: CASSPGQHRESPLHF
V gene: TRBV20-1; J gene: TRBJ1-6; clone size: .; D gene: TRBD1; CDR3 DNA: TGCAGTGCTTCTGAGACAGGGCGGGATTCACCCCTCCACTTT; CDR3 protein: CSASETGRDSPLHF
V gene: TRBV7-8; J gene: TRBJ2-5; clone size: many; D gene: .; CDR3 DNA: TGTGCCAGCAGCTTGGGGAGACAAGAGACCCAGTACTTC; CDR3 protein: CASSLGRQETQYF
V gene: TRBV7-9; J gene: TRBJ1-1; clone size: .; D gene: .; CDR3 DNA: TGTGCCAGCAGCTTCTCAGACATGAACACTGAAGCTTTCTTT; CDR3 protein: CASSFSDMNTEAFF
V gene: TRBV5-1; J gene: TRBJ2-7; clone size: .; D gene: TRBD2; CDR3 DNA: TGCGCCAGCAGCTTGGTGGTGGGAGGGGAGTACGAGCAGTACTTC; CDR3 protein: CASSLVVGGEYEQYF
V gene: TRBV11-1; J gene: TRBJ2-2; clone size: many; D gene: TRBD1; CDR3 DNA: TGTGCCAGCACACCACAGGGGACCGGGGAGCTGTTTTTT; CDR3 protein: CASTPQGTGELFF
V gene: TRBV6-6; J gene: TRBJ2-7; clone size: many; D gene: TRBD2; CDR3 DNA: TGTGCCAGCAGTCATAGGACTAGCGGGGGGAACGAGCAGTACTTC; CDR3 protein: CASSHRTSGGNEQYF